The sequence of this TCR beta chain was determined in a study of PD-1 blockade in classical Hodgkin lymphoma. As for the study in general: Administration of nivolumab to patients was at 3 mg/kg intravenously every 2 weeks. General observations from the study: Before treatment, complete responders showed about the same diversity as newly diagnosed patients. Patients excluded were those beginning nivolumab under 1 year after ASCT. The causes of the repertoire differences, possibly disease activity or prior therapy, remain undefined.

Profiling relied on immunoSEQ multiplex PCR, and the TCRdb table lists in-frame clones only, not all of them. The sample carries about 11,000 clones, roughly three quarters recorded once. With no exception, relapse followed autologous stem cell transplantation in all patients, and brentuximab vedotin exposure varied. Germline V lookup: CDR1 LNHDA, CDR2 SQIVND (reference sequence). The CDR3 has 12 residues. The V end was cut by 5 bases, the J end by 7 bases, with 11 bases between. About this clone itself: Its antigen is not identified.

Specimen: peripheral blood mononuclear cells (PBMCs), collected before the second cycle of nivolumab. This chain uses TRBV19 with TRBJ1-2; D possibly corresponds to TRBD1 (5 bases). This receptor was taken from a human donor with classical Hodgkin lymphoma. CDR3 in amino acids: CASSPGTFGYTF. The CDR3 DNA reads TGTGCCAGTAGTCCAGGGACGTTTGGCTACACCTTC.